These T cell receptor beta chains were read from a single sample in a study of T cells in Graves' hyperthyroidism and ophthalmopathy. A single record per CDR3 protein comes from TCRdb applying MiXCR to the multiplex PCR reads. The sample holds 660,000 or so distinct CDR3 sequences, nearly 45% seen once. The sequencing sample was made of peripheral blood or thyroid tissue (not recorded which). Source of these receptors: an adult man with Graves' disease, either hyperthyroidism or ophthalmopathy (not recorded which). Each CDR3 is given with its conserved first and last residue. The D gene is left open where the match is weak. The size entry is marked missing in some rows and otherwise reads once, few, many or a size class.

D gene: .; clone size: .; V gene: TRBV10-3; J gene: TRBJ1-1; CDR3 DNA: TGTGCCATCAAAACAGATAACACTGAAGCTTTCTTT; CDR3 protein: CAIKTDNTEAFF
D gene: TRBD2; clone size: .; V gene: TRBV7-9; J gene: TRBJ2-5; CDR3 DNA: TGTGCCAGCAGCTCAATACCCCCTGGCGGGAGAGGAGAGACCCAGTACTTC; CDR3 protein: CASSSIPPGGRGETQYF
D gene: TRBD1; clone size: .; V gene: TRBV25-1; J gene: TRBJ1-2; CDR3 DNA: TGTGCCAGCCCTACTCCAGGGGGCGACTATGGCTACACCTTC; CDR3 protein: CASPTPGGDYGYTF
D gene: .; clone size: .; V gene: TRBV9; J gene: TRBJ2-7; CDR3 DNA: TGTGCCAGCAGCGTAGAGGGGAGATTATCGGGTGACGAGCAGTACTTC; CDR3 protein: CASSVEGRLSGDEQYF
D gene: .; clone size: many; V gene: TRBV7-2; J gene: TRBJ1-2; CDR3 DNA: TGTGCCAGCAGCTTGGGCAATGACTATGGCTACACCTTC; CDR3 protein: CASSLGNDYGYTF
D gene: .; clone size: .; V gene: TRBV20-1; J gene: TRBJ2-1; CDR3 DNA: TGCAGTGCGTCCTCCGAGCAGTTCTTC; CDR3 protein: CSASSEQFF
D gene: .; clone size: many; V gene: TRBV15; J gene: TRBJ1-6; CDR3 DNA: TGTGCCACCAGCAGAGATTTCGATTCACCCCTCCACTTT; CDR3 protein: CATSRDFDSPLHF
D gene: .; clone size: .; V gene: TRBV7-2; J gene: TRBJ2-7; CDR3 DNA: TGTGCCAGCAGCTCCCAGGGTGGAGACGAGCAGTACTTC; CDR3 protein: CASSSQGGDEQYF
D gene: TRBD1; clone size: .; V gene: TRBV6-1; J gene: TRBJ1-2; CDR3 DNA: TGTGCCAGCAGTGAGTCCAGGGGGCGCGTCTATGGCTACACCTTC; CDR3 protein: CASSESRGRVYGYTF
D gene: .; clone size: .; V gene: TRBV10-3; J gene: TRBJ1-6; CDR3 DNA: TGTGCCATCAGTACGGGACATAGCTCCTATAATTCACCCCTCCACTTT; CDR3 protein: CAISTGHSSYNSPLHF
D gene: TRBD1; clone size: once; V gene: TRBV10-3; J gene: TRBJ1-4; CDR3 DNA: TGTGCCATCAGGGATGACAGGGTGGCGGATAATGAAAAACTGTATTTT; CDR3 protein: CAIRDDRVADNEKLYF
D gene: .; clone size: .; V gene: TRBV11-1; J gene: TRBJ1-4; CDR3 DNA: TGTGCCAGCAGCCAACCGGATGAAAAACTGTTTTTT; CDR3 protein: CASSQPDEKLFF
D gene: .; clone size: few; V gene: TRBV20-1; J gene: TRBJ1-5; CDR3 DNA: TGCAGTGCTAGAGTGTCAGGGTCAAGGAATCAGCCCCAGCATTTT; CDR3 protein: CSARVSGSRNQPQHF
D gene: .; clone size: once; V gene: TRBV4-1; J gene: TRBJ2-6; CDR3 DNA: TGCGCCAGCAGCCAAGCATCCAGCTCTGGGGCCAACGTCCTGACTTTC; CDR3 protein: CASSQASSSGANVLTF
D gene: TRBD2; clone size: many; V gene: TRBV29-1; J gene: TRBJ2-7; CDR3 DNA: TGCAGCGTTGCCTTGGGACTAGCGGGAGCGTCCTACGAGCAGTACTTC; CDR3 protein: CSVALGLAGASYEQYF
D gene: .; clone size: .; V gene: TRBV10-3; J gene: TRBJ1-6; CDR3 DNA: TGTGCCATCGGTGACGGCGGGGTTCGGCTCCTCCACTTT; CDR3 protein: CAIGDGGVRLLHF
D gene: TRBD1; clone size: .; V gene: TRBV7-2; J gene: TRBJ1-5; CDR3 DNA: TGTGCCAGCAGCTTTTTGACAGGGGGCTTTCAGCCCCAGCATTTT; CDR3 protein: CASSFLTGGFQPQHF
D gene: .; clone size: few; V gene: TRBV12-3/TRBV12-4; J gene: TRBJ1-2; CDR3 DNA: TGTGCCAGCAATAGAGGACAGCCGAACTCGCCAAACTATGGCTACACCTTC; CDR3 protein: CASNRGQPNSPNYGYTF
D gene: .; clone size: few; V gene: TRBV6-5; J gene: TRBJ1-2; CDR3 DNA: TGTGCCAGCAGCCAAGGGGAGAACTATGGCTACACCTTC; CDR3 protein: CASSQGENYGYTF
D gene: .; clone size: many; V gene: TRBV29-1; J gene: TRBJ2-5; CDR3 DNA: TGCAGCGTTGGAGTTTGGCGGGGCCATCAAGAGACCCAGTACTTC; CDR3 protein: CSVGVWRGHQETQYF
D gene: .; clone size: many; V gene: TRBV6-6; J gene: TRBJ1-5; CDR3 DNA: TGTGCCAGCAGTTCGACAGTGGCAAGCCAGCCCCAGCATTTT; CDR3 protein: CASSSTVASQPQHF
D gene: .; clone size: .; V gene: TRBV20-1; J gene: TRBJ2-5; CDR3 DNA: TGCAGTGCTAGAGTGGGCGGAAGGAATGGGACCCAAGAGACCCAGTACTTC; CDR3 protein: CSARVGGRNGTQETQYF
D gene: .; clone size: .; V gene: TRBV14; J gene: TRBJ2-2; CDR3 DNA: TGTGCCAGCAGCCCGAGGGACGCGAACACCGGGGAGCTGTTTTTT; CDR3 protein: CASSPRDANTGELFF
D gene: .; clone size: .; V gene: TRBV9; J gene: TRBJ1-1; CDR3 DNA: TGTGCCAGCAGCGTAGGGGGACAGAACACTGAAGCTTTCTTT; CDR3 protein: CASSVGGQNTEAFF
D gene: .; clone size: many; V gene: TRBV7-8; J gene: TRBJ1-1; CDR3 DNA: TGTGCCAGCAGACCTGCCCTGGGACAAAACACTGAAGCTTTCTTT; CDR3 protein: CASRPALGQNTEAFF
D gene: TRBD1; clone size: many; V gene: TRBV7-9; J gene: TRBJ1-1; CDR3 DNA: TGTGCCAGCAGAGATAGGGACAGCGAAGCTTTCTTT; CDR3 protein: CASRDRDSEAFF
D gene: .; clone size: .; V gene: TRBV20-1; J gene: TRBJ2-7; CDR3 DNA: TGCAGTGCTAGAGGGGGAATCTCCTACGAGCAGTACTTC; CDR3 protein: CSARGGISYEQYF
D gene: TRBD1; clone size: .; V gene: TRBV19; J gene: TRBJ1-4; CDR3 DNA: TGTGCCAGCAATGACGGGACAGATGAAAAACTGTTTTTT; CDR3 protein: CASNDGTDEKLFF
D gene: .; clone size: .; V gene: TRBV10-3; J gene: TRBJ2-7; CDR3 DNA: TGTGCCAGCAGGACGGGACGGAACTACGAGCAGTACTTC; CDR3 protein: CASRTGRNYEQYF
D gene: .; clone size: many; V gene: TRBV7-2; J gene: TRBJ1-6; CDR3 DNA: TGTGCCAGCAGCTTAGTCGGTCTTGGCGGGGCTTACTCACCCCTCCACTTT; CDR3 protein: CASSLVGLGGAYSPLHF
D gene: .; clone size: .; V gene: TRBV29-1; J gene: TRBJ1-3; CDR3 DNA: TGCAGCGTTACCCCAGGGTTTGGAAACACCATATATTTT; CDR3 protein: CSVTPGFGNTIYF
D gene: TRBD1; clone size: .; V gene: TRBV24-1; J gene: TRBJ1-5; CDR3 DNA: TGTGCCACCAGTGATACCACAGGGGGCGGGCAGGGAAAGCAGCCCCAGCATTTT; CDR3 protein: CATSDTTGGGQGKQPQHF
D gene: .; clone size: .; V gene: TRBV2; J gene: TRBJ1-1; CDR3 DNA: TGTGCCAGCAGTGGGGCGTACGCCATGAACACTGAAGCTTTCTTT; CDR3 protein: CASSGAYAMNTEAFF
D gene: .; clone size: many; V gene: TRBV19; J gene: TRBJ1-2; CDR3 DNA: TGTGCCAGTAGTCCTGTAGGCTTGTGGGCTAACTATGGCTACACCTTC; CDR3 protein: CASSPVGLWANYGYTF
D gene: TRBD1; clone size: .; V gene: TRBV20-1; J gene: TRBJ1-6; CDR3 DNA: TGCAGTGCTAGAGCCTGGGGGGGAGGGGGCCAGATAAATTCACCCCTCCACTTT; CDR3 protein: CSARAWGGGGQINSPLHF
D gene: TRBD1; clone size: .; V gene: TRBV9; J gene: TRBJ1-6; CDR3 DNA: TGTGCCAGCACCAACGACAGGGCGGATAATTCACCCCTCCACTTT; CDR3 protein: CASTNDRADNSPLHF
D gene: TRBD1; clone size: many; V gene: TRBV15; J gene: TRBJ1-2; CDR3 DNA: TGTGCCACCAGCAGACCCGGGGACAGGGCGACGTGGGATGGCTACACCTTC; CDR3 protein: CATSRPGDRATWDGYTF
D gene: TRBD1; clone size: .; V gene: TRBV24-1; J gene: TRBJ2-2; CDR3 DNA: TGTGCCACCAGTGATTTAGCGACAGGGGCGAACACCGGGGAGCTGTTTTTT; CDR3 protein: CATSDLATGANTGELFF
D gene: .; clone size: .; V gene: TRBV20-1; J gene: TRBJ2-7; CDR3 DNA: TGCAGTGCGCCGGACGAGCAGTACTTC; CDR3 protein: CSAPDEQYF
D gene: TRBD2; clone size: few; V gene: TRBV13; J gene: TRBJ2-5; CDR3 DNA: TGTGCCAGCAGCCCCCCGGGAGGGCTACGGGAGACCCAGTACTTC; CDR3 protein: CASSPPGGLRETQYF
D gene: .; clone size: .; V gene: TRBV5-1; J gene: TRBJ1-5; CDR3 DNA: TGCGCCAGCAGCTTTGGTGATAGGGATGGTTCACCCCAGCATTTT; CDR3 protein: CASSFGDRDGSPQHF
D gene: .; clone size: many; V gene: TRBV11-2; J gene: TRBJ1-2; CDR3 DNA: TGTGCCAGCAGCTTAGATCGGCTGATTAACTATGGCTACACCTTC; CDR3 protein: CASSLDRLINYGYTF
D gene: TRBD1; clone size: few; V gene: TRBV7-2; J gene: TRBJ1-3; CDR3 DNA: TGTGCCAGCAGCTTCGACAGGGTTGGAAACACCATATATTTT; CDR3 protein: CASSFDRVGNTIYF
D gene: .; clone size: once; V gene: TRBV2; J gene: TRBJ1-5; CDR3 DNA: TGTGCCAGCAGCGGGTTTCTCAATCAGCCCCAGCATTTT; CDR3 protein: CASSGFLNQPQHF
D gene: .; clone size: few; V gene: TRBV5-1; J gene: TRBJ1-1; CDR3 DNA: TGCGCCAGCAGCTTGGAGGCGACTGCTGGCGCTGAAGCTTTCTTT; CDR3 protein: CASSLEATAGAEAFF
D gene: .; clone size: many; V gene: TRBV2; J gene: TRBJ1-1; CDR3 DNA: TGTGCCAGCAGCTTGGACATGAACACTGAAGCTTTCTTT; CDR3 protein: CASSLDMNTEAFF
D gene: .; clone size: .; V gene: TRBV29-1; J gene: TRBJ2-6; CDR3 DNA: TGCAGCGTTGAGGGGTCCGGGGTCCTGACTTTC; CDR3 protein: CSVEGSGVLTF
D gene: .; clone size: many; V gene: TRBV10-3; J gene: TRBJ1-1; CDR3 DNA: TGTGCCATCAGTGGGACGATGAACACTGAAGCTTTCTTT; CDR3 protein: CAISGTMNTEAFF